These 7 T cell receptor beta chains were sequenced from one sample in a study of blood T cell repertoires in COVID-19. TCRdb keeps only in-frame clones here, not all; method: immunoSEQ multiplex PCR. This table holds 65,000 to 85,000 clones, 80% to 90% found once. What was sequenced was peripheral blood. These receptors were collected from a woman between 55 and 75 years old with acute or convalescent COVID-19.

The chain has TRBV6-1 and TRBJ1-2; D is possibly TRBD1 (6 bases). The CDR3 is 17 residues long. V was shortened by 2 bases and J by 3 bases, with 19 bases between the two germline ends. Germline V lookup: CDR1 MNHNS, CDR2 SASEGT. The CDR3 region is CASSERVSGVFYYGYTF. As DNA, the CDR3 is TGTGCCAGCAGTGAAAGAGTGTCAGGGGTTTTTTACTATGGCTACACCTTC.

The chain recombines TRBV4-2 with TRBJ2-1, with D uncertain. V gave up 2 bases and J gave up 2 bases, with 7 bases separating them. Per germline, CDR1 LGHNA and CDR2 YNFKEQ. This CDR3 is built from 14 residues. CDR3 bases: TGTGCCAGCAGCCAACCCCTTGCCTACAATGAGCAGTTCTTC. Its translation is CASSQPLAYNEQFF.

The chain employs TRBV2 and TRBJ1-2; no firm D call. Trimming pared 2 bases from V and 5 bases from J, leaving 15 bases between. This CDR3 region has 15 residues. Germline V gene lookup returns CDR1 SNHLY and CDR2 FYNNEI. The DNA of the CDR3 is TGTGCCAGCAGTGAAAGGTCCGGGATAATATATGGCTACACCTTC. It is translated as CASSERSGIIYGYTF.

V and J are TRBV29-1 and TRBJ1-2, with D maybe TRBD1 (6 bases). CDR1 is SQVTM, CDR2 ANQGSEA, per germline. This CDR3 spans 13 amino acids. V gave up 6 bases and J gave up 0 bases, with 11 bases separating them. The CDR3 DNA is TGCAGCGTCACCGGGACACCTAACTATGGCTACACCTTC. Encoded protein: CSVTGTPNYGYTF.

This clone was seen a handful of times. The chain combines TRBV7-9 with TRBJ1-3; D unresolved. The CDR3 runs 16 residues. CDR1 SEHNR and CDR2 FQNEAQ come from the germline V gene (reference sequence). Trimming took 4 bases from V and 6 from J, leaving 19 bases between them. CDR3 bases: TGTGCCAGCAGCTCGGACGGAGGAACTCTGGCAAACACCATATATTTT. Translating gives CASSSDGGTLANTIYF.

The V gene is TRBV19, the J gene TRBJ2-3; TRBD2 matches 10 bases. The V gene end was trimmed by 4 bases and the J gene end by 2 bases; junction bases not matched to a gene: 6. CDR1 and CDR2 from the germline V gene are LNHDA and SQIVND (reference sequence). The length of the CDR3 is 16 residues. CDR3 amino acids: CASSNGLAEFTDTQYF. Here the CDR3 DNA reads TGTGCCAGTAGTAACGGACTAGCGGAATTCACAGATACGCAGTATTTT. The full variable domain, its missing parts supplied by reference TRBV19 and TRBJ2-3, is DGGITQSPKYLFRKEGQNVTLSCEQNLNHDAMYWYRQDPGQGLRLIYYSQIVNDFQKGDIAEGYSVSREKKESFPLTVTSAQKNPTAFYLCASSNGLAEFTDTQYFGPGTRLTVL.

The J gene is TRBJ2-7, the V gene TRBV14; 7 positions agree with TRBD1. V was clipped by 2 bases and J by 3 bases; unmatched bases: 7. The CDR3 runs 15 residues. CDR1 SGHDN and CDR2 FVKESK come from the germline V gene. For the CDR3, the DNA is TGTGCCAGCAGCCAAATCGGACAGGCCAACTACGAGCAGTACGTC. Its protein product is CASSQIGQANYEQYV.